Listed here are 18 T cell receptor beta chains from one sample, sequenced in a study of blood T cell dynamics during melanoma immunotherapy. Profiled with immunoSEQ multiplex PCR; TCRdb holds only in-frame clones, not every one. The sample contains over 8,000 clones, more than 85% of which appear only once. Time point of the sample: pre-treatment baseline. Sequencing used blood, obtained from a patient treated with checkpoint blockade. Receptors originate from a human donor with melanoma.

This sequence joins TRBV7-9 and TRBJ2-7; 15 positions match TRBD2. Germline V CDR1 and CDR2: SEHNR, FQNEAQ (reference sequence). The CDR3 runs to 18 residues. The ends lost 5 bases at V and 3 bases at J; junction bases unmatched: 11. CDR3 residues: CASSTRTSGRAYNYEQYF. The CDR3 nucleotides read TGTGCCAGCAGCACGAGGACTAGCGGGAGGGCCTATAACTACGAGCAGTACTTC. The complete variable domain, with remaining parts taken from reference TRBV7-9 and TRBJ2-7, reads DTGVSQNPRHKITKRGQNVTFRCDPISEHNRLYWYRQTLGQGPEFLTYFQNEAQLEKSRLLSDRFSAERPKGSFSTLEIQRTEQGDSAMYLCASSTRTSGRAYNYEQYFGPGTRLTVT.

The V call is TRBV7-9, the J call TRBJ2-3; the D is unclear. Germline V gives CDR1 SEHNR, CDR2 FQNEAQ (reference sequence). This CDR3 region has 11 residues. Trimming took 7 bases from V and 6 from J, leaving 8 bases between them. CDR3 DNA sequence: TGTGCCAGCACCCCGGCGGATACGCAGTATTTT. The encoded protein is CASTPADTQYF.

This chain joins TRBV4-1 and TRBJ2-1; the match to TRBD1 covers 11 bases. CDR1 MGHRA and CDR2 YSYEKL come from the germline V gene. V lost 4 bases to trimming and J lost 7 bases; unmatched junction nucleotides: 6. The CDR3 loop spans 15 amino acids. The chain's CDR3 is CASSLSGTGGNEQFF. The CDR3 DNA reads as TGCGCCAGCAGCCTATCCGGGACAGGGGGAAATGAGCAGTTCTTC.

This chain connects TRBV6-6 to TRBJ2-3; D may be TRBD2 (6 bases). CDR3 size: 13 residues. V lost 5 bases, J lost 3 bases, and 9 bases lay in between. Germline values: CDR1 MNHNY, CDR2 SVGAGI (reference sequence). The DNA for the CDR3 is TGTGCCAGCAGTATCGGGGGAACAGATACGCAGTATTTT. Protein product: CASSIGGTDTQYF.

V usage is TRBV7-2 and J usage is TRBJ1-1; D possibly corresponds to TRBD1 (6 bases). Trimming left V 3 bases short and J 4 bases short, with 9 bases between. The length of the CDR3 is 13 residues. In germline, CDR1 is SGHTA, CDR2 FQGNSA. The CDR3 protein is CASSFRGFTEAFF. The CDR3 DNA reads TGTGCCAGCAGCTTTAGGGGGTTCACTGAAGCTTTCTTT.

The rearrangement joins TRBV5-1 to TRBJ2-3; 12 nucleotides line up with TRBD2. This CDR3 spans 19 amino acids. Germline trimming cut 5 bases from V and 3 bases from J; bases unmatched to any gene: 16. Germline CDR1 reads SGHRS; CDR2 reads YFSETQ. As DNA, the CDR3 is TGCGCCAGCAGTTTCAGAACCCAACTAGCGGGGGGCGCGACAGATACGCAGTATTTT. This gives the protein CASSFRTQLAGGATDTQYF.

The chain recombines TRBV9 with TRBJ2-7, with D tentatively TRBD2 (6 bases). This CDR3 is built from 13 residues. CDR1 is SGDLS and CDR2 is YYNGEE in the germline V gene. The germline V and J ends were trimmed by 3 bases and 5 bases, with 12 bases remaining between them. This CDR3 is CASSGGRDDEQYF. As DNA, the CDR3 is TGTGCCAGCAGCGGTGGGCGGGACGACGAGCAGTACTTC.

CDR3 sequence reads: CAWSVLDTEAFF. For the CDR3, the DNA is TGTGCCTGGAGTGTCCTGGACACTGAAGCTTTCTTT. The chain carries TRBV30 and TRBJ1-1; D gene unclear. This CDR3 has 12 amino acids. Germline CDR1 reads GTSNPN; CDR2 reads SVGIG (reference sequence). Trimming took off 0 bases at V and 3 bases at J, with 5 bases between the two ends.

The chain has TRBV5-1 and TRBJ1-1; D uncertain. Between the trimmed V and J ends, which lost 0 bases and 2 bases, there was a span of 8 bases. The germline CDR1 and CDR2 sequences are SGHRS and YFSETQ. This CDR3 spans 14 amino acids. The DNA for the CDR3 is TGCGCCAGCAGCTTGGGTCACCCTAACACTGAAGCTTTCTTT. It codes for CASSLGHPNTEAFF.

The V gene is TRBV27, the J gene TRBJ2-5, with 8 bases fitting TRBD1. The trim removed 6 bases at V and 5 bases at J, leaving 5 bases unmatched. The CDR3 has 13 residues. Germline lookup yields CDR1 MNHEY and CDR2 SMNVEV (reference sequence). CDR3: CASRDRVRETQYF. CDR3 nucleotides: TGTGCCAGCAGGGACAGGGTCCGGGAGACCCAGTACTTC.

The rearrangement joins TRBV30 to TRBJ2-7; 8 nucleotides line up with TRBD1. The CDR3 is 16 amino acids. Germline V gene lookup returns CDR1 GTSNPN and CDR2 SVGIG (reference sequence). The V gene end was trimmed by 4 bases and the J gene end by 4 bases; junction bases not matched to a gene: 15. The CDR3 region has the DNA TGTGCCTGGATCATGTTCCGGGACAGGACTTTATACGAGCAGTACTTC. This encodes CAWIMFRDRTLYEQYF.

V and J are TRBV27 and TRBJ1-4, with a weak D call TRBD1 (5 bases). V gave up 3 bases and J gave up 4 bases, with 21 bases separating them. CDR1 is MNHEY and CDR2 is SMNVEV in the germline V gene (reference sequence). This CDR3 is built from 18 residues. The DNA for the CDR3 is TGTGCCAGCAGTTTTTACGGCAGGGACCCTCCCTTTAATGAAAAACTGTTTTTT. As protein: CASSFYGRDPPFNEKLFF.

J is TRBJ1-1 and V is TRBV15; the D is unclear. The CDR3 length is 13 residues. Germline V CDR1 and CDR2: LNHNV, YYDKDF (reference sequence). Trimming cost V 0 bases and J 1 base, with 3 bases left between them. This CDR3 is CATSREPNTEAFF. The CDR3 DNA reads TGTGCCACCAGCAGAGAGCCGAACACTGAAGCTTTCTTT. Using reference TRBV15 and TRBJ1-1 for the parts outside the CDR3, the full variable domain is DAMVIQNPRYQVTQFGKPVTLSCSQTLNHNVMYWYQQKSSQAPKLLFHYYDKDFNNEADTPDNFQSRRPNTSFCFLDIRSPGLGDTAMYLCATSREPNTEAFFGQGTRLTVV.

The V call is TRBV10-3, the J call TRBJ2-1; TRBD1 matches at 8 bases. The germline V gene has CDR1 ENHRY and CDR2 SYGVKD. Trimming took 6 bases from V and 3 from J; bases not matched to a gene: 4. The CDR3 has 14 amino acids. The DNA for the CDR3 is TGTGCCATCAGGGGGACAGGAGACTACAATGAGCAGTTCTTC. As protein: CAIRGTGDYNEQFF.

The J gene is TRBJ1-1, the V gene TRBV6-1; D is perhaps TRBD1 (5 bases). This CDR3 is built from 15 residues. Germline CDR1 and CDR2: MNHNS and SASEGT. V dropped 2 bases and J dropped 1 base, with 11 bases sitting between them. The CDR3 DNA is TGTGCCAGCAGTGAACACGCGAGGGGGAACACTGAAGCTTTCTTT. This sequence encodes CASSEHARGNTEAFF.

The CDR3 DNA follows: TGTGCCAGCAGCCAACATCGAACTAGCGGGGGGGCCAGAGCCCCCGGGGAGCTGTTTTTT. Translated, it gives CASSQHRTSGGARAPGELFF. The chain links TRBV4-2 to TRBJ2-2; 13 positions agree with TRBD2. Trimming removed 2 bases from V and 6 bases from J; junction bases left unmatched: 15. CDR1 and CDR2 (germline): LGHNA, YNFKEQ. The CDR3 contains 20 residues.

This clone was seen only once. The CDR3 is CASSLSRGDGYTF. As DNA, the CDR3 is TGTGCCAGCAGCCTCTCGCGGGGTGATGGCTACACCTTC. V usage is TRBV14 and J usage is TRBJ1-2; D remains ambiguous. This CDR3 region has 13 residues. Trimming took 4 bases from V and 6 from J, leaving 12 bases between them. Germline-derived CDR1 and CDR2 are SGHDN and FVKESK.

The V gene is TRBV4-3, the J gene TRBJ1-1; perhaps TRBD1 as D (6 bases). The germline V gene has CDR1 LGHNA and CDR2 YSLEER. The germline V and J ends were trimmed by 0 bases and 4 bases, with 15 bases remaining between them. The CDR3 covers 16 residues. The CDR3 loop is CASSQEWGRLRTEAFF. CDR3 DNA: TGCGCCAGCAGCCAAGAATGGGGGCGTCTTCGCACTGAAGCTTTCTTT.